This T cell receptor beta chain was identified during a study of blood T cell repertoires in COVID-19. Overall study context: T cells, B-cell-depleted T cells, or PBMCs provided the cDNA or gDNA that served as material.

Trimming cost V 3 bases and J 4 bases, with 15 bases left between them. The CDR3 length is 15 residues. Germline values: CDR1 KGHSH, CDR2 LQKENI. In the study's own analysis: Amplification of reference gene primers provided the estimated nucleated cell counts. TCRdb's copy holds only in-frame clones and misses some; the assay was immunoSEQ multiplex PCR. Clone size and the V and J calls come from that table; the DNA yielded D and trimming. The table lists 50,000 to 65,000 clones, 85% to 90% of them singletons. The table lists this clone with a few counts. This clonotype was obtained from a man aged 50 or older with active COVID-19. The gene calls are TRBV18 and TRBJ1-2; D is unclear. Sequenced input: peripheral blood. CDR3: CASSPPKGGSYGYTF. DNA for the CDR3: TGTGCCAGCTCACCGCCTAAAGGCGGCAGCTATGGCTACACCTTC.